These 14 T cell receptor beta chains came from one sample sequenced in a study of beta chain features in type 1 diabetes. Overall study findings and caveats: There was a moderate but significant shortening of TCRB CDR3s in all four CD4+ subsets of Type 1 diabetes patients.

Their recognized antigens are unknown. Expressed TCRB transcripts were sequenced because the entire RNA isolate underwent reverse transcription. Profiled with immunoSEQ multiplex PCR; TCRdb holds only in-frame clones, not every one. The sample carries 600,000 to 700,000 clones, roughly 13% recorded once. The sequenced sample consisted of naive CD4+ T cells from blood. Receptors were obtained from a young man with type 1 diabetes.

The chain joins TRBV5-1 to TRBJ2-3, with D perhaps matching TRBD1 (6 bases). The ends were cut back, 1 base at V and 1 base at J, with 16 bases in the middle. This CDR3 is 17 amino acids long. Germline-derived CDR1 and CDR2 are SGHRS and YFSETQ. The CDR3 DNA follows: TGCGCCAGCAGCTTGTATCAGGGGCTTGGGGGCACAGATACGCAGTATTTT. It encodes CASSLYQGLGGTDTQYF.

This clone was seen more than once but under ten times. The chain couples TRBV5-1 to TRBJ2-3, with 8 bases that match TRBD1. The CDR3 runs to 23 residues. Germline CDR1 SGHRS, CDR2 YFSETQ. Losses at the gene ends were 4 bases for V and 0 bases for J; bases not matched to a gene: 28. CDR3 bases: TGCGCCAGCAGCAAAGTGCCACCCTCAGAAACAGGGGGTCTCCCGGCTAGCACAGATACGCAGTATTTT. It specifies CASSKVPPSETGGLPASTDTQYF.

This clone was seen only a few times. The CDR3 reads CASSLVVLATSTDTQYF. The CDR3 region has the DNA TGCGCCAGCAGCTTGGTCGTACTAGCCACTAGCACAGATACGCAGTATTTT. This chain joins TRBV5-1 and TRBJ2-3, with a weak D call TRBD2 (6 bases). Trimming pared 0 bases from V and 0 bases from J, leaving 14 bases between. CDR1 is SGHRS, CDR2 YFSETQ, per germline. The CDR3 runs 17 residues.

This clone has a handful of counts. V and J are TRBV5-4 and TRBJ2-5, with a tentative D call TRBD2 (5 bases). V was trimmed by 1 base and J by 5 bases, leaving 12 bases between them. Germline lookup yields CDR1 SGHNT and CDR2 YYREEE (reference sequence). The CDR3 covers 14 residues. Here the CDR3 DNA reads TGTGCCAGCAGCTTGAGTAGGTCGGGGGAGACCCAGTACTTC. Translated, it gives CASSLSRSGETQYF.

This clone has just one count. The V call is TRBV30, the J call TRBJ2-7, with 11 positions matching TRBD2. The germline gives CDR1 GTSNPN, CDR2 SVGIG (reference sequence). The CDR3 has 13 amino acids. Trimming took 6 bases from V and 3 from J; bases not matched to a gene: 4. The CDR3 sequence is CACNLAGGYEQYF. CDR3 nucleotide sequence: TGTGCCTGCAACCTAGCGGGGGGCTACGAGCAGTACTTC.

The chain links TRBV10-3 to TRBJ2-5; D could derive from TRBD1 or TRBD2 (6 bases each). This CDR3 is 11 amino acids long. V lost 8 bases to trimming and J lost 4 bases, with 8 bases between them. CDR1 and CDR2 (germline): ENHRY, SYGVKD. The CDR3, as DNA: TGTGCCATCGGAGGGGGAGAGACCCAGTACTTC. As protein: CAIGGGETQYF.

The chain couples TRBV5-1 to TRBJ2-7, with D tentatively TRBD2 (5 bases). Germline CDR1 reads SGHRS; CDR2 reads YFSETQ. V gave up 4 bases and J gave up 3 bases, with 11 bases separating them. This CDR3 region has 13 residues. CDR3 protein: CASSTGSGYEQYF. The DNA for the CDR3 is TGCGCCAGCAGCACGGGATCGGGCTACGAGCAGTACTTC.

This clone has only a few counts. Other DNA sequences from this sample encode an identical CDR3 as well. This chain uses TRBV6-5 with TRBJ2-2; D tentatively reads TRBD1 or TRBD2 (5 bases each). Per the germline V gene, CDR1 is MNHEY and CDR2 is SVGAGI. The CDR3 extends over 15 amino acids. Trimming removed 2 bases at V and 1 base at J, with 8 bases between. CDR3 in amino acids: CASSYGGGNTGELFF. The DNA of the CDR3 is TGTGCCAGCAGTTACGGTGGGGGGAACACCGGGGAGCTGTTTTTT.

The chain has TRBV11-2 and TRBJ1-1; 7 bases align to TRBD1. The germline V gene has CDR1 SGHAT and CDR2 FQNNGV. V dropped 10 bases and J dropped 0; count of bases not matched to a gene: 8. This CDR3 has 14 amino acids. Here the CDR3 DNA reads TGTGCCACCACCCGGGACAGTATGAACACTGAAGCTTTCTTT. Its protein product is CATTRDSMNTEAFF.

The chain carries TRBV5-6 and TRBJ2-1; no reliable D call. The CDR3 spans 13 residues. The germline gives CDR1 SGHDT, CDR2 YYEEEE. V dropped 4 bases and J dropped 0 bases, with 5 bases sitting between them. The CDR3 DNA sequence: TGTGCCAGCAGCGAACCCTCCTACAATGAGCAGTTCTTC. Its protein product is CASSEPSYNEQFF.

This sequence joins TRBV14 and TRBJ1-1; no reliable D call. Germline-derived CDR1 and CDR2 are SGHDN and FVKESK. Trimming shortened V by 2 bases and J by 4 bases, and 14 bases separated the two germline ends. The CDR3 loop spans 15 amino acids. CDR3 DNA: TGTGCCAGCAGCCAATTGGGTTTCGATAGCACTGAAGCTTTCTTT. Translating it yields CASSQLGFDSTEAFF.

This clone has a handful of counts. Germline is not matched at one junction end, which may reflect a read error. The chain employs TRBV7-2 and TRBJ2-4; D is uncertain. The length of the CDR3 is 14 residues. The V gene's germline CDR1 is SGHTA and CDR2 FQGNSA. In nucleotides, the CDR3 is TGTGCCAGCAGACCGATCTTAGCCAAGAACATTCAGTACTTC. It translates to CASRPILAKNIQYF.

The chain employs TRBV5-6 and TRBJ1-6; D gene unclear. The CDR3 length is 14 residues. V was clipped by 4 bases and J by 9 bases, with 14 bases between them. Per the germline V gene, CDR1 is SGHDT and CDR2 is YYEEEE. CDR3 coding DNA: TGTGCCAGCAGCCCCGGGGAGGGAAGTTCACCCCTCCACTTT. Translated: CASSPGEGSSPLHF.

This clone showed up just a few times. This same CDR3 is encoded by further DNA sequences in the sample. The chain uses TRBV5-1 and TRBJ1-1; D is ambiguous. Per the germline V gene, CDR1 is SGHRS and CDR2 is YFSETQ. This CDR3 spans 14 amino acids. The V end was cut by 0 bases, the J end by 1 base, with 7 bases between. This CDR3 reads CASSLGGENTEAFF. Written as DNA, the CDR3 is TGCGCCAGCAGCTTGGGTGGAGAGAACACTGAAGCTTTCTTT.